This TCR beta chain was observed in a study of cytomegalovirus exposure and HLA in healthy donors. CDR3 length: 12 amino acids. In germline, CDR1 is SGHNT, CDR2 YENEEA. Trimming removed 5 bases at V and 0 bases at J, with 4 bases between. The protocol was immunoSEQ multiplex PCR, while the TCRdb copy is restricted to in-frame clones and leaves out a portion. The data show 200,000 to 300,000 clones, around 87% seen once. This clone was recorded a few times. Other DNA variants within this sample encode the same CDR3. Source material: PBMCs. The TCR sequence derives from a woman aged 30 to 39 in good health and CMV-seropositive. The chain combines TRBV11-3 with TRBJ1-1; D not certain. The DNA for the CDR3 is TGTGCCAGCAGCCCAATGAACACTGAAGCTTTCTTT. Protein sequence: CASSPMNTEAFF.